This T cell receptor beta chain was captured by sequencing in a study of human T cells and chemical hapten exposure. Looking at the study overall: During the approximately 25-week study period, patients had diphenylcyclopropenone applied to the scalp every week. Small volume differences among pooled libraries mainly caused per-sample TCR yield variation.

Regarding time point: patch test 1, 2 weeks after DPC sensitization. Treatment reported: therapeutic diphenylcyclopropenone sensitization with weekly scalp DPC. General observations from the study: With patch test score, the counts of PT1 expanded TCRs showed a positive correlation.

With respect to this clonotype: The antigen remains unidentified.

Trimming left V 0 bases short and J 4 bases short, with 1 base between. Looked up from germline, CDR1 is LGHDT and CDR2 is YNNKEL (reference sequence). This CDR3 comprises 12 residues. In the source study's methods: Samples had a median of 95,638 TCRs, ranging roughly 23,224 to 690,600. TCRdb fed the RACE reads into MiXCR, producing one record per CDR3 protein. What appears here as the V and J calls and clone size reflects TCRdb's work, not the paper's. Among about 82,000 distinct CDR3 sequences listed, approximately 12% were seen once. The sequenced sample was whole blood, obtained in connection with sensitization to the hapten diphenylcyclopropenone (DPC). The J gene is TRBJ2-1, the V gene TRBV3-1; D is undetermined. The receptor's source is a woman aged 45-65 years with alopecia areata. Some clones in this sample may be carry-over from other donors' samples. The CDR3 bases are TGTGCCAGCAGCCAAGAGTACAATGAGCAGTTCTTC. Protein product: CASSQEYNEQFF.